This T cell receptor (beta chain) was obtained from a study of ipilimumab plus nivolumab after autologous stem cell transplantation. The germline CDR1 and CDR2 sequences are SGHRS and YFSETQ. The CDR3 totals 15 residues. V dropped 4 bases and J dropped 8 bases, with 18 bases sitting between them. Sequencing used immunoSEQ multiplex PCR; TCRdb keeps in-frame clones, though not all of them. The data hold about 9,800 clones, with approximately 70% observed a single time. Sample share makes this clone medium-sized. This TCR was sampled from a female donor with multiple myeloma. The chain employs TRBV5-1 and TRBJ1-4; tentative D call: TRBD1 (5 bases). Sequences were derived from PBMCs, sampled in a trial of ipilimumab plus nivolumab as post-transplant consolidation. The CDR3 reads CASSTGQAPPEKLFF. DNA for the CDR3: TGCGCCAGCAGCACCGGACAAGCCCCACCAGAAAAACTGTTTTTT.